This T cell receptor beta chain was profiled in a study of TIL therapy for anti-PD-1-resistant metastatic lung cancer. Across the whole study: Tumors carried a median around 1.4 non-synonymous mutations per megabase. Study conclusions and caveats: Treatment-naive, never-smoker and oncogene-addicted patients were overrepresented in this highly selected cohort.

The germline CDR1 and CDR2 sequences are SGHRS and YFSETQ. V shed 4 bases and J 5 bases; nucleotides not matched to a gene: 11. The CDR3 is 16 residues long. Sequencing used immunoSEQ v3. Here immunoSEQ multiplex PCR was the method, and the copy in TCRdb shows in-frame clones only, minus some. The sample holds 50,000 to 60,000 clones, about 81% seen once. Regarding time point: pre-treatment sample, taken before nivolumab and TIL therapy. In the case of this clone: Its antigen is currently unknown.

This clonotype originated in a person between 25 and 80 years old with non-small cell lung cancer. The V call is TRBV5-1, the J call TRBJ1-1; 10 bases match TRBD1. The source was blood, collected at baseline. The CDR3 DNA sequence: TGCGCCAGCAGCCCCGGGACAGGGGTTGTGTCTACTGAAGCTTTCTTT. Its translation is CASSPGTGVVSTEAFF.